This entry lists 19 T cell receptor beta chains sequenced from one sample in a study of T cells in Graves' hyperthyroidism and ophthalmopathy. RNA transcripts served as the template for amplifying TCR beta CDR3 regions. Researchers ran a first-round RT-PCR on the TCR CDR3 using the HTBI primer set. TCRdb processed the multiplex PCR reads anew with MiXCR; each CDR3 protein has one entry. The sample holds 600,000 or so distinct CDR3 sequences; more than 14% are singletons and the top ten take approximately 12%. Sequencing was done on a sample of blood. The receptors come from a woman between 50 and 59 years old with Graves' ophthalmopathy.

To note about this clonotype: The germline gene is not matched at one end of the junction; a read error may be the cause. This chain links TRBV7-9 with TRBJ2-1; 9 bases fit TRBD2. This CDR3 comprises 16 residues. Germline-derived CDR1 and CDR2 are SEHNR and FQNEAQ (reference sequence). The CDR3 protein is CTSSPRSGRHHNEQFF. The CDR3 nucleotides are TGTACCAGCAGCCCACGTAGCGGGAGACACCACAATGAGCAGTTCTTC.

V gene TRBV12-3 or TRBV12-4 combines with J gene TRBJ1-2, with 8 nucleotides matching TRBD1. This CDR3 is built from 14 residues. V lost 3 bases to trimming and J lost 7 bases; unmatched junction nucleotides: 7. The CDR3 nucleotides are TGTGCCAGCAGTTTTTATTCAGGGGGCTCTGGCTACACCTTC. It translates to CASSFYSGGSGYTF.

The rearrangement links TRBV19 to TRBJ2-7; 8 nucleotides match TRBD2. Germline CDR1 and CDR2: LNHDA and SQIVND (reference sequence). This CDR3 contains 15 residues. V was pared by 3 bases and J by 3 bases, with 7 bases of the junction left unmatched. This chain's CDR3 is CASSILAGGFYEQYF. The CDR3 nucleotides are TGTGCCAGTAGTATCCTTGCGGGAGGTTTCTACGAGCAGTACTTC. Variable domain in full (rest from reference TRBV19 and TRBJ2-7): DGGITQSPKYLFRKEGQNVTLSCEQNLNHDAMYWYRQDPGQGLRLIYYSQIVNDFQKGDIAEGYSVSREKKESFPLTVTSAQKNPTAFYLCASSILAGGFYEQYFGPGTRLTVT.

The genes are TRBV7-3 and TRBJ2-5, with 11 bases fitting TRBD2. Germline CDR1 is SGHTA and CDR2 is FQGTGA. V lost 5 bases, J lost 4 bases, and 6 bases stayed unmatched. The CDR3 runs to 15 residues. CDR3 in DNA: TGTGCCAGCAGCACCCAAGGACTAGCGGGAGAGACCCAGTACTTC. Protein product: CASSTQGLAGETQYF.

This clonotype was found a few times. An end of the junction differs from the germline gene, which may be a read error. The V call is TRBV6-5, the J call TRBJ1-1; D gene uncertain. CDR3 size: 15 residues. Germline values: CDR1 MNHEY, CDR2 SVGAGI. The CDR3 region has the DNA TGTGCCAGCAGTTACTCGCGGGTGGAGAACACTGAAGCTTCCTTT. This encodes CASSYSRVENTEASF.

The chain uses TRBV6-2 or TRBV6-3 and TRBJ2-7; D perhaps matches TRBD1 (6 bases). Trimming took 6 bases from V and 3 from J, leaving 12 bases between them. The CDR3 totals 13 residues. CDR1 MNHEY and CDR2 SVGEGT come from the germline V gene. The CDR3 bases are TGTGCCAGCAGCCCACGGACAGTCTACGAGCAGTACTTC. Its translation: CASSPRTVYEQYF.

This chain links TRBV5-8 with TRBJ2-2, with 12 positions matching TRBD2. Trimming at V came to 4 bases and at J to 5 bases, leaving 6 bases not matched to a gene. The CDR3 is 16 amino acids. Germline CDR1 reads SGHTS; CDR2 reads YDEGEE. CDR3 protein: CASSMTSGRYTGELFF. DNA for the CDR3: TGTGCCAGCAGCATGACTAGCGGGAGATATACCGGGGAGCTGTTTTTT.

This clonotype came up once. The CDR3 does not close with the conserved phenylalanine or tryptophan, likely indicating a read error. The J gene is TRBJ1-1, the V gene TRBV5-8; D not certain. Deletions cut 2 bases from V and 4 bases from J, with 15 bases between. Germline CDR1 SGHTS, CDR2 YDEGEE. This CDR3 comprises 15 residues. CDR3 sequence: CASSFRVTWGTEAFS. The CDR3 DNA follows: TGTGCCAGCAGCTTCCGGGTTACATGGGGCACTGAAGCTTTCTCT.

At least ten counts were recorded for this clonotype. The chain joins TRBV30 to TRBJ1-2, with D perhaps matching TRBD1 (6 bases). This CDR3 is built from 13 residues. The germline V gene encodes CDR1 GTSNPN and CDR2 SVGIG (reference sequence). Trimming cost V 4 bases and J 5 bases, with 14 bases left between them. This CDR3 is CAWNGRGRYGYTF. CDR3 in DNA: TGTGCCTGGAATGGCAGGGGACGTTATGGCTACACCTTC.

V usage is TRBV5-1 and J usage is TRBJ2-7, with a weak D call TRBD1 (6 bases). This CDR3 contains 13 residues. Trimming cost V 5 bases and J 3 bases, with 12 bases left between them. From germline, CDR1 is SGHRS and CDR2 YFSETQ. The CDR3 loop is CASRGRGIYEQYF. CDR3 in DNA: TGCGCCAGCAGGGGCAGGGGAATCTACGAGCAGTACTTC.

This chain links TRBV4-1 with TRBJ2-7; 12 nucleotides match TRBD2. The CDR3 is 16 amino acids. Germline V gene sequence: CDR1 MGHRA, CDR2 YSYEKL. Unmatched junction bases numbered 4, after V lost 1 base and J lost 3 bases. DNA for the CDR3: TGCGCCAGCAGCCAAGCACCGGGACTAGCGGGCTACGAGCAGTACTTC. It translates to CASSQAPGLAGYEQYF.

This clonotype was seen only once. With a much larger clone just one base away, this may be a read error. The chain carries TRBV28 and TRBJ1-1; D is unresolved. Trimming stripped 7 bases from V and 0 bases from J, with 15 bases between. Per germline, CDR1 MDHEN and CDR2 SYDVKM. The CDR3 spans 15 residues. In DNA form, the CDR3 reads TGTGCCAGCAATTTGATTCAGTCCATGAACACTGAAGCTTTCTTT. Its translation is CASNLIQSMNTEAFF.

At least ten counts were recorded for this clonotype. The J gene is TRBJ2-5, the V gene TRBV12-3 or TRBV12-4; 8 positions agree with TRBD2. The CDR3 contains 16 residues. V gave up 6 bases and J gave up 5 bases; unmatched junction bases: 14. The CDR3 sequence is CASRGEEAGDSETQYF. The CDR3 coding sequence is TGTGCCAGCAGAGGAGAAGAAGCGGGAGATTCTGAGACCCAGTACTTC.

This clonotype was found many times. The genes are TRBV20-1 and TRBJ2-1; TRBD2 aligns across 8 bases. This CDR3 is 16 amino acids long. The ends lost 0 bases at V and 10 bases at J; junction bases unmatched: 14. Germline values: CDR1 DFQATT, CDR2 SNEGSKA (reference sequence). DNA of the CDR3: TGCAGTGCTAGAGATCCCGGGACTAGTTCTGTGCGGGAGCAGTTCTTC. Translation gives CSARDPGTSSVREQFF.

This clonotype was counted at least ten times. This sequence joins TRBV7-2 and TRBJ2-7; TRBD1 matches at 7 bases. Looked up from germline, CDR1 is SGHTA and CDR2 is FQGNSA. The V and J ends lost 5 bases and 2 bases, in that order; junction bases with no gene match: 6. The CDR3 spans 14 residues. The DNA for the CDR3 is TGTGCCAGCAGCATAGGACAGGTTCCCTACGAGCAGTACTTC. Translating gives CASSIGQVPYEQYF.

This clonotype was counted at least ten times. This chain joins TRBV29-1 and TRBJ2-2; perhaps TRBD2 as D (6 bases). V was pared by 4 bases and J by 0 bases, with 15 bases between. Germline V CDR1 and CDR2: SQVTM, ANQGSEA. The CDR3 is 16 amino acids. Here the CDR3 DNA reads TGCAGCGTTGTGGGGACTCCTACTTCGAACACCGGGGAGCTGTTTTTT. This gives the protein CSVVGTPTSNTGELFF.

This clonotype has a count of ten or more. This chain links TRBV6-1 with TRBJ2-7; D gene unclear. V lost 5 bases to trimming and J lost 2 bases, with 7 bases between them. The germline V gene has CDR1 MNHNS and CDR2 SASEGT. The CDR3 is made up of 12 amino acids. As DNA, the CDR3 is TGTGCCAGCAGTCACAGAGCCTACGAGCAGTACTTC. Translating it yields CASSHRAYEQYF.

This clonotype was observed at least ten times. The V call is TRBV28, the J call TRBJ2-1; D is undetermined. The V end was cut by 3 bases, the J end by 0 bases, with 6 bases between. Germline CDR1 is MDHEN and CDR2 is SYDVKM. The CDR3 is made up of 14 amino acids. Written as DNA, the CDR3 is TGTGCCAGCAGTTTCCTCCACTCCTACAATGAGCAGTTCTTC. Translation: CASSFLHSYNEQFF.

This clonotype showed up many times. The chain has TRBV18 and TRBJ1-2, with TRBD1 matching over 8 bases. Trimming removed 4 bases from V and 6 bases from J; junction bases left unmatched: 1. This CDR3 spans 12 amino acids. The germline V gene has CDR1 KGHSH and CDR2 LQKENI. The CDR3: CASSQDRDGYTF. Here the CDR3 DNA reads TGTGCCAGCTCACAGGACAGGGATGGCTACACCTTC.